This T cell receptor beta chain comes out of a study of Graves' ophthalmopathy and Graves' hyperthyroidism. Beta-chain TCR CDR3 regions were amplified from RNA transcripts. The authors performed first-round RT-PCR with HTBI primers and then a second-round multiplex PCR. TCRdb re-called the multiplex PCR reads with MiXCR, one entry per CDR3 protein. The sample lists 40,000 or so distinct CDR3 sequences; roughly half were seen once. The table lists this clonotype with many counts. The CDR3 sequence is 15 residues long. Trimming took 6 bases from V and 5 from J; bases not matched to a gene: 10. From germline, CDR1 is MDHEN and CDR2 SYDVKM. Other autoimmune diseases, uncontrolled infections, pregnancy and lactation each led to patient exclusion. A diagnosis was made from clinical symptoms together with serum thyroxine, TRAb, thyroid ultrasound and orbital computed tomography.

V usage is TRBV28 and J usage is TRBJ1-1; 9 bases are shared with TRBD1. This clonotype was obtained from an adult man with Graves' ophthalmopathy. Sequenced input: peripheral blood. CDR3 protein: CASRYTGTGSTEAFF. Here the CDR3 DNA reads TGTGCCAGCAGATATACCGGGACAGGGAGTACTGAAGCTTTCTTT.